This T cell receptor (beta chain) was captured in a study of T cell responses to AZD1222 COVID-19 vaccine (TCRdb year 2021). In the study overall: AZD1222 recipients given second doses at about 4 weeks or at about 12 weeks were pooled, since spike-specific TCR depth and breadth were not found to differ between the two schedules. TCR sequencing was performed for roughly 250 trial participants, of whom about 210 were given two doses of AZD1222 and around 25 were given two doses of MenACWY control vaccine. Trial participants were enrolled by age into subgroups of 18-55, 56-69 and 70-plus years, and about 150, 27 and 61 TCR-sequenced participants, respectively, were included in these subgroups. Summary of the overall study and its limitations: After two AZD1222 doses, both the breadth and the depth of spike-specific TCRs were significantly higher than at day 0 and than in MenACWY recipients. In the small 56-69-year group, the increase in depth fell short of significance, most likely because of low power. Because no day 14 peak-response samples were available, the repertoires could be characterized only after the peak T cell response. Most participants were white British and females outnumbered males, and the authors suggested that clonal diversity may have been underestimated. Conclusions about previously exposed vaccinees were limited because only a handful of AZD1222 recipients were SARS-CoV-2 seropositive at baseline. The vaccine-associated CD4 TCRs covered the entire spike protein, and the dominant responses fell in regions 160-218 and 743-854. Reportedly, close to half of the unique spike-specific TCRs recognized epitopes lying outside the regions that are mutated in the B.1.351 and B.1.1.7 variants.

The CDR3 regions of human TCRbeta chains were subjected to immunosequencing. On the authors' methods: TCRs in the repertoires were compared against a reference library of SARS-CoV-2-specific TCRs that had been generated with the MIRA antigen-specificity platform. Breadth was defined as the fraction of unique TCRs that were SARS-CoV-2-associated, and depth was defined as the fraction of total T cells that were SARS-CoV-2-associated. Using the MIRA data, each spike-specific TCR was assigned both to the spike region to which the TCR was reactive and to a CD4 or CD8 class. Log10-transformed breadth and depth values were compared by one-way ANOVA with Sidak's multiple comparisons tests. What TCRdb holds here is the immuneACCESS table cut down to in-frame rearrangements. Part of the clones is not present; checked against another copy, under half of the missing clones reflect an unresolved V gene, and the others are unexplained. From that table come the V and J calls and clone size; the DNA was used to work out D and trimming. Present in this sample are just under 95,000 clones, about 88% of which were seen just once. The ten largest make up 13% of the sample.

The time point tag for this specimen amounts to: baseline before first vaccination. Vaccinee samples were obtained from the UK trials COV001 and COV002, which included a single-blind randomized controlled phase 2/3 trial of AZD1222 (ChAdOx1 nCoV-19) in healthy adults. For TCRbeta chain sequencing, PBMC samples were collected from trial participants at day 0 and at day 28 after the second dose. Worth noting for this clone: No antigen is known for it. Per-nucleotide qualities are absent, and no much larger clonotype sits a single base away.

Sequenced material: peripheral blood, taken on day 0 of AZD1222 vaccination. The sequence derives from an adult in good health.

The CDR3 has the sequence CASRSRTGEQYF. The nucleotide sequence is TGTGCCAGCAGAAGCAGAACGGGCGAGCAGTACTTC. The sequence links TRBV6-5 to TRBJ2-7, with no confident D gene call. V and J lose 6 bases and 6 bases, and a span of 12 bases separates them. From cysteine to phenylalanine, the CDR3 is 12 amino acids long. Of all the DNA, just the CDR3 is kept, 36 bases in frame from base 1. Sequences MNHEY (CDR1) and SVGAGI (CDR2) are obtained from the germline V gene.